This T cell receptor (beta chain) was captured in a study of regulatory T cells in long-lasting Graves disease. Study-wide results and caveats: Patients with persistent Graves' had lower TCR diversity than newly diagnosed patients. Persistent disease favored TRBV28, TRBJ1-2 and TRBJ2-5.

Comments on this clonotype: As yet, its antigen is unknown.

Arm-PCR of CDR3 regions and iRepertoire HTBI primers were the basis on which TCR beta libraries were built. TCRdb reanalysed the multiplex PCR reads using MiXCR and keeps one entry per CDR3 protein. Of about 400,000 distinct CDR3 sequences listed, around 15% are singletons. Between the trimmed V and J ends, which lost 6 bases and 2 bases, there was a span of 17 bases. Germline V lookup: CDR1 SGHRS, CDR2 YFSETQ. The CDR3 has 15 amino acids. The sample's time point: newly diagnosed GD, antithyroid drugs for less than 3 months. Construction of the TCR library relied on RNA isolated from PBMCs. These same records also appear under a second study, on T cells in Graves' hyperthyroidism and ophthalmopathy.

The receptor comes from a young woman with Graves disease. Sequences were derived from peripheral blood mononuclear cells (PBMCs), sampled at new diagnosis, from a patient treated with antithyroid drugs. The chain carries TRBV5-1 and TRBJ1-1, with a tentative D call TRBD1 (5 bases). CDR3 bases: TGCGCCAGCACTTCGATCCAGGGACGTAACACTGAAGCTTTCTTT. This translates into CASTSIQGRNTEAFF.